Below, one TCR beta chain is given with its context. Its antigen remains unknown. These data are taken from a study of shared clonotypes between healthy human individuals. About the research overall: A donor's plate count was three for CD4 naive and three for CD4 memory; CD8 naive had two and CD8 memory one. Study-level results: In having few donors, the study represented limited genetic and exposure-history diversity.

Method: immunoSEQ multiplex PCR; TCRdb's copy keeps in-frame clones and lacks some. This sample has approximately 2.4 million clones, with more than 90% found just once. V lost 0 bases to trimming and J lost 4 bases; unmatched junction nucleotides: 8. Germline CDR1 is SGHTA and CDR2 is FQGTGA. The CDR3 contains 17 residues. The chain is built from TRBV7-3 and TRBJ2-3; 9 positions match TRBD2. This TCR was recovered from a man between 18 and 35 years old in good health. Specimen: naive CD4+ T cells sorted from blood. Specified subset: CD45RA+ positively selected. CDR3 sequence reads: CASSLTKQRGVPDTQYF. DNA for the CDR3: TGTGCCAGCAGCTTAACGAAGCAGCGGGGGGTCCCAGATACGCAGTATTTT.